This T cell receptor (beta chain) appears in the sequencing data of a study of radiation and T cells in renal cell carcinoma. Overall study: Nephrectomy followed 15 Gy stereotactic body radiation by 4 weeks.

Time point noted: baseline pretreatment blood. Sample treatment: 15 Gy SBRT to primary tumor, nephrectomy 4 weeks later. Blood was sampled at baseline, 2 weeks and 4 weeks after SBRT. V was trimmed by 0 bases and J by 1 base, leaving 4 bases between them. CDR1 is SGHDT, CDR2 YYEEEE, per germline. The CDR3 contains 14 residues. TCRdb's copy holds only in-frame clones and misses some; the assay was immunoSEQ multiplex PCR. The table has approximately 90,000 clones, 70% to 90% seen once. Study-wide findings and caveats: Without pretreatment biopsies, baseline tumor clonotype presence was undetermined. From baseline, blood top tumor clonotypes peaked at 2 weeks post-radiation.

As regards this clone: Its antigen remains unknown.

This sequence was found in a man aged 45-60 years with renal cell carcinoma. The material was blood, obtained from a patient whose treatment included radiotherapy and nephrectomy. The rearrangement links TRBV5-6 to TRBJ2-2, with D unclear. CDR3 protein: CASSLGRNTGELFF. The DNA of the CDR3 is TGTGCCAGCAGCTTGGGGAGGAACACCGGGGAGCTGTTTTTT.